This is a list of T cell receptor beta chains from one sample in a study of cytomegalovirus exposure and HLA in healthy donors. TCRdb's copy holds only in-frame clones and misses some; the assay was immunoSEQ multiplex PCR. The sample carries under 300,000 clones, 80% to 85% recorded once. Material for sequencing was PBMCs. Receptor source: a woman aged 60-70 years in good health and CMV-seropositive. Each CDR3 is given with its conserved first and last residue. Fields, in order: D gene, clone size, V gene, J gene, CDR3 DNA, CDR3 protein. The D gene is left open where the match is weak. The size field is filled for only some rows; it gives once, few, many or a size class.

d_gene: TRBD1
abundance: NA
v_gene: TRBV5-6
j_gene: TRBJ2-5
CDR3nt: TGTGCCAGCAGCGCTGGGACAGGGCGGGAGACCCAGTACTTC
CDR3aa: CASSAGTGRETQYF

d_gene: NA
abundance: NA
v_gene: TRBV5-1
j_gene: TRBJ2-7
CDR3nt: TGCGCCAGCAGCACAGACATCTACGAGCAGTACTTC
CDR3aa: CASSTDIYEQYF

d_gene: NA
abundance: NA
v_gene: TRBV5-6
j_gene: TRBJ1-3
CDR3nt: TGTGCCAGCAGCCCGGTTAGCTCTGGAAACACCATATATTTT
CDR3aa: CASSPVSSGNTIYF

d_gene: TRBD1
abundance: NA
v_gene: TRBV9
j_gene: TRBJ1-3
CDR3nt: TGTGCCAGCAGCTTAACAGGGGGCAAAAACACCATATATTTT
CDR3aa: CASSLTGGKNTIYF

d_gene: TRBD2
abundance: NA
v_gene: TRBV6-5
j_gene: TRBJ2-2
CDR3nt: TGTGCCAGCAGTCCCATCTGGGGGGGCACCGGGGAGCTGTTTTTT
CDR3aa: CASSPIWGGTGELFF

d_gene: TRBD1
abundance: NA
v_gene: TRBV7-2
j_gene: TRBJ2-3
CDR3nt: TGTGCCAGCAGCCCATCCGGGACAGGGCGGGCAGATACGCAGTATTTT
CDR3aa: CASSPSGTGRADTQYF

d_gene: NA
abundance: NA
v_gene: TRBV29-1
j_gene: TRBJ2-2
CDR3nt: TGCAGCGTCAACAGGGGGGGTGGCGGGGAGCTGTTTTTT
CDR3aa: CSVNRGGGGELFF

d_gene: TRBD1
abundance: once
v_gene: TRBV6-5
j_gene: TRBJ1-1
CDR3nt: TGTGCCAGCAGTTTGGACAGGGGTAACACTGAAGCTTTCTTT
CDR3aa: CASSLDRGNTEAFF

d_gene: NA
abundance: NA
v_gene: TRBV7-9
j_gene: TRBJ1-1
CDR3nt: TGTGCCAGCAGCGTCAGGGGTGGCAACACTGAAGCTTTCTTT
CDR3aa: CASSVRGGNTEAFF

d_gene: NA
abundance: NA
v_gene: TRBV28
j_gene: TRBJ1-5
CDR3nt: TGTGCCAGCAGCCCCGGGAGCGGGGGGGGTCAGCCCCAGCATTTT
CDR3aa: CASSPGSGGGQPQHF

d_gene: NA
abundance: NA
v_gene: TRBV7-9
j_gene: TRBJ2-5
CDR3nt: TGTGCCAGCAGCTTCGTTTGGGAGGAGACCCAGTACTTC
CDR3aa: CASSFVWEETQYF

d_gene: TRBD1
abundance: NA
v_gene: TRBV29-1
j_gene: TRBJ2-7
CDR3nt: TGCAGCGTTGAAGTCTCAGGGGGTTTCTACGAGCAGTACTTC
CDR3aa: CSVEVSGGFYEQYF

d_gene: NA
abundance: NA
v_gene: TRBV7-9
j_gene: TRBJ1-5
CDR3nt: TGTGCCAGCAGCTTAGCCCCCGGGGGGTCTTGGAATCAGCCCCAGCATTTT
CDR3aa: CASSLAPGGSWNQPQHF

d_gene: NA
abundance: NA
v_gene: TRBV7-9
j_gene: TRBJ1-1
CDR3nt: TGTGCCAGCAGCTTTGGGCGACGAGGCGGGTCTGAAGCTTTCTTT
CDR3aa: CASSFGRRGGSEAFF

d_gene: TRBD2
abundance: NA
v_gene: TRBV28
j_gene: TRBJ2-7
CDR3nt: TGTGCCAGCAGGGGACTAGGCGAGCAGTACTTC
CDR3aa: CASRGLGEQYF

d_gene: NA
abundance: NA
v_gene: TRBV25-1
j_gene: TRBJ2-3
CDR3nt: TGTGCCAGCAGTCGAGGGCTCACAGATACGCAGTATTTT
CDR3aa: CASSRGLTDTQYF

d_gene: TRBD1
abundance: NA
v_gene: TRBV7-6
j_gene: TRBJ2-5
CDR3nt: TGTGCCAGCAGCAGGGGACAGCAAGAGACCCAGTACTTC
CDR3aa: CASSRGQQETQYF

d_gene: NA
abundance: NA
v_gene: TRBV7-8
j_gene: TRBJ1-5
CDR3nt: TGTGCCAGCAGCTCGGAGCAGGGGTTCGGTCAGCCCCAGCATTTT
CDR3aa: CASSSEQGFGQPQHF

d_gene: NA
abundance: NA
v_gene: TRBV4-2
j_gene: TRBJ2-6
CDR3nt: TGTGCCAGCAGCCAAGATTGGCAGGCTGGGGCCAACGTCCTGACTTTC
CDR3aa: CASSQDWQAGANVLTF

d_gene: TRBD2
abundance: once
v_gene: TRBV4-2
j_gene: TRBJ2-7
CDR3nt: TGTGCCAGCAGCTTAGGACTAGCGGGAGACAGGTCCTACGAGCAGTACTTC
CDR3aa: CASSLGLAGDRSYEQYF

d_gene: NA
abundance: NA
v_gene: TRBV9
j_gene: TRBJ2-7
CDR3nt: TGTGCCAGCAGCGTTGGCCAGACTTCCTACGAGCAGTACTTC
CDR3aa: CASSVGQTSYEQYF

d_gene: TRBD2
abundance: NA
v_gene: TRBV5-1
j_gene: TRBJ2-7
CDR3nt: TGCGCCAGCAGCTTGGCCGTCGGGACTAGCGGCCACGAGCAGTACTTC
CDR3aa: CASSLAVGTSGHEQYF

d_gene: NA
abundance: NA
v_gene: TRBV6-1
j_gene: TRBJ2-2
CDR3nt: TGTGCCAGCAGTGACCTAGGCCGGAACACCGGGGAGCTGTTTTTT
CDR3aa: CASSDLGRNTGELFF

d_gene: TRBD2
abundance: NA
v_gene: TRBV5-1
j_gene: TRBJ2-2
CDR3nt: TGCGCCAGCAGCTCACTAGCGGGAGTTACCGGGGAGCTGTTTTTT
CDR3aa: CASSSLAGVTGELFF

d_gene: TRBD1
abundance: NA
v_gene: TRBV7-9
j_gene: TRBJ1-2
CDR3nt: TGTTCCAGCAGTATACTTCCAGGGGGGACTGAAGGCTACACCTTC
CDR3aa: CSSSILPGGTEGYTF

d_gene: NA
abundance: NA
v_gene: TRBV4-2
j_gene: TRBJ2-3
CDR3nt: TGTGCCAGCAGCCAAGGGGGCCCCCCGGATACGCAGTATTTT
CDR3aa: CASSQGGPPDTQYF

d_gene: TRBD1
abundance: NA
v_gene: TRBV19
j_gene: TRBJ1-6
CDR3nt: TGTGCCAGTAGGGGACAGGGGGAATCACCCCTCCACTTT
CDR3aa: CASRGQGESPLHF

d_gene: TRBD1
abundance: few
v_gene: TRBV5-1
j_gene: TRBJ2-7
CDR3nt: TGCGCCAGCAGCTCCCGTTCCTCCACAGGGGCCGAGCAGTACTTC
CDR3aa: CASSSRSSTGAEQYF

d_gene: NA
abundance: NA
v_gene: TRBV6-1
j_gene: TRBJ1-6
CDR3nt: TGTGCCAGCAGTGGAAACCGGGACTCGAGATATAATTCACCCCTCCACTTT
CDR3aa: CASSGNRDSRYNSPLHF

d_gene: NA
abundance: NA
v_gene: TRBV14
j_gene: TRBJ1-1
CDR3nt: TGTGCCAGCAGCCAAGACGCAGGGGTGAACACTGAAGCTTTCTTT
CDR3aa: CASSQDAGVNTEAFF

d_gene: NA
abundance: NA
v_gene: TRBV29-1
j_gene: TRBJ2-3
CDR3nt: TGCAGCGTCTCCGACAGCTTCACAGATACGCAGTATTTT
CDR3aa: CSVSDSFTDTQYF

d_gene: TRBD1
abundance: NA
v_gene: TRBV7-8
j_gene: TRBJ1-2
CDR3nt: TGTGCCAGCAGCCCACTGGACAGGGAAGGAGGCTACACCTTC
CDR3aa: CASSPLDREGGYTF

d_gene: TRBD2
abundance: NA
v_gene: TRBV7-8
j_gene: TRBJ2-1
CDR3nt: TGTGCCAGCAGCTCTGAGCTAGCGGGGAATGAGCAGTTCTTC
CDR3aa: CASSSELAGNEQFF

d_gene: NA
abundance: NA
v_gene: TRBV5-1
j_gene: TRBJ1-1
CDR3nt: TGCGCCAGCAGCTTGGATCTCACCGGGGGAATGAACACTGAAGCTTTCTTT
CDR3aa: CASSLDLTGGMNTEAFF

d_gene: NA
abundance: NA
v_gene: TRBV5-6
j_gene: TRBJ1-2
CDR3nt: TGTGCCAGCAGCCCTACCTCGGGGGGCCAATTTGGATTCTATGGCTACACCTTC
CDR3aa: CASSPTSGGQFGFYGYTF

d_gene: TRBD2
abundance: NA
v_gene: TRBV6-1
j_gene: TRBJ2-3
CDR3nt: TGTGCCAGCAGTGAAAGGATGGGACTAGCGGGAGGGCCCACTACCAAGCGCACAGATACGCAGTATTTT
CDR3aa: CASSERMGLAGGPTTKRTDTQYF

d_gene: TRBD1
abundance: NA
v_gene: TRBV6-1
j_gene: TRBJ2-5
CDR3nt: TGTGCCAGCAGTCCTAAGACAGGGGAACAAGAGACCCAGTACTTC
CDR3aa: CASSPKTGEQETQYF